Following are 10 T cell receptor beta chains from one sample sequenced in a study of cytomegalovirus exposure and HLA in healthy donors. Primers for the PCR totalled 60 Vbeta and 13 Jbeta. Method: immunoSEQ multiplex PCR; TCRdb's copy keeps in-frame clones and lacks some. The table records a few hundred thousand clones, roughly 86% of them present only once. Sequencing was performed on PBMCs. The receptor source for this set is a woman aged 40-49 years in good health and CMV-seropositive.

As regards this clone: The same CDR3 arises from other DNA sequences in this sample as well. The rearrangement links TRBV19 to TRBJ2-2; tentatively, D is TRBD2 (5 bases). Germline V CDR1 and CDR2: LNHDA, SQIVND (reference sequence). This CDR3 region has 13 residues. The V end lost 3 bases, the J end lost 6 bases, and 8 bases lay between the germline ends. CDR3 sequence: CASSMSGAGELFF. CDR3 in DNA: TGTGCCAGTAGTATGTCCGGGGCCGGGGAGCTGTTTTTT.

The V call is TRBV5-1, the J call TRBJ2-7, with D possibly TRBD2 on 5 matching bases. CDR1 SGHRS and CDR2 YFSETQ come from the germline V gene. The CDR3 spans 15 residues. V gave up 0 bases and J gave up 4 bases, with 14 bases separating them. The CDR3 DNA is TGCGCCAGCAGCTTGGCCCCGACGGGATTATACGAGCAGTACTTC. Translating it yields CASSLAPTGLYEQYF.

The rearrangement joins TRBV5-4 to TRBJ2-3; TRBD2 matches at 8 bases. V shed 5 bases and J 4 bases; nucleotides not matched to a gene: 6. Per the germline V gene, CDR1 is SGHNT and CDR2 is YYREEE (reference sequence). The CDR3 has 14 residues. The CDR3 DNA follows: TGTGCCAGCAGGCCGGGACTAGACTCAGATACGCAGTATTTT. Translation gives CASRPGLDSDTQYF.

The chain uses TRBV7-6 and TRBJ2-7; 8 bases line up with TRBD1. V was pared by 1 base and J by 4 bases, with 6 bases of the junction left unmatched. The CDR3 extends over 15 amino acids. Germline V gene data show CDR1 as SGHVS and CDR2 as FNYEAQ. The CDR3 DNA sequence: TGTGCCAGCAGCTTAGATGGGACAGGTCCTTACGAGCAGTACTTC. This gives the protein CASSLDGTGPYEQYF.

This sequence joins TRBV7-8 and TRBJ2-5; TRBD2 agrees at 9 bases. The CDR3 totals 20 residues. V lost 0 bases, J lost 5 bases, and 19 bases stayed unmatched. Germline CDR1 is SGHVS and CDR2 is FQNEAQ. CDR3 amino acids: CASSLAWDRLAGRSQETQYF. CDR3 DNA sequence: TGTGCCAGCAGCTTAGCGTGGGATAGGCTAGCGGGGAGATCCCAGGAGACCCAGTACTTC.

The chain couples TRBV5-4 to TRBJ1-4; D might be TRBD1 (6 bases). Trimming stripped 7 bases from V and 6 bases from J, with 13 bases between. CDR1 and CDR2 (germline): SGHNT, YYREEE (reference sequence). CDR3 length: 13 residues. CDR3 amino acids: CASSRGADEKLFF. The CDR3 coding sequence is TGTGCCAGCTCTCGGGGGGCGGATGAAAAACTGTTTTTT.

The rearrangement links TRBV2 to TRBJ1-4; 11 positions agree with TRBD1. The germline V gene encodes CDR1 SNHLY and CDR2 FYNNEI. CDR3 size: 18 residues. With V trimmed by 4 bases and J by 6 bases, 13 bases remained unmatched. The CDR3 sequence: CASSVAGQGGTWDEKLFF. CDR3 in DNA: TGTGCCAGCAGTGTCGCGGGACAGGGGGGAACTTGGGATGAAAAACTGTTTTTT.

The chain employs TRBV2 and TRBJ2-1, with a possible D match to TRBD1 (5 bases). CDR3 size: 19 residues. Deletions cut 5 bases from V and 5 bases from J, with 28 bases between. Germline loops: CDR1 SNHLY, CDR2 FYNNEI. The CDR3 nucleotides read TGTGCCAGCAGTCCCGACAGATTAAGATTTTGGGGCCCGGACAATGAGCAGTTCTTC. Translating gives CASSPDRLRFWGPDNEQFF.

The chain employs TRBV11-3 and TRBJ1-5; D unresolved. The germline V gene has CDR1 SGHNT and CDR2 YENEEA. The V end lost 5 bases, the J end lost 1 base, and 21 bases lay between the germline ends. The CDR3 totals 18 residues. The CDR3 loop is CASSPSGLAPGSNQPQHF. The CDR3 DNA is TGTGCCAGCAGCCCATCGGGTTTAGCGCCCGGGAGCAATCAGCCCCAGCATTTT.

The rearrangement uses TRBV9 and TRBJ1-5; D gene unclear. The CDR3 loop spans 16 amino acids. Germline V CDR1 and CDR2: SGDLS, YYNGEE. The germline V and J ends were trimmed by 0 bases and 2 bases, with 12 bases remaining between them. The CDR3 protein is CASSVGEGVGNQPQHF. DNA of the CDR3: TGTGCCAGCAGCGTAGGGGAGGGCGTAGGCAATCAGCCCCAGCATTTT.